This TCR beta chain appears in the sequencing data of a study of cytomegalovirus exposure and HLA in healthy donors. Findings and limits, study-wide: Upon later analysis, TCR association rates were observed to vary by HLA locus, being highest for DRB1 and lowest for HLA-C. Data from an earlier analysis indicated that most TCR beta V segments were productive either about 87% or about 30% of the time. CMV serostatus alone was available as immune exposure information.

The germline V gene encodes CDR1 PRHDT and CDR2 FYEKMQ (reference sequence). Trimming shortened V by 10 bases and J by 3 bases, and 23 bases separated the two germline ends. There are 16 residues in the CDR3. PCR primers comprised 60 Vbeta and 13 Jbeta primers. In the authors' methods: In a later analysis, of some 80 million unique beta chains, about 10 million appeared in at least two donors. Sequencing used immunoSEQ multiplex PCR; TCRdb keeps in-frame clones, though not all of them. Clonal size and the V and J genes are those of that table, whereas D and trimming came from the DNA. The repertoire holds tens of thousands of clones, with approximately 60% as singletons. Regarding this clone: Its antigen remains unidentified.

The chain carries TRBV13 and TRBJ2-3; perhaps TRBD2 as D (6 bases). Source material: PBMCs. The sequence came from a male donor in good health and CMV-seropositive. The DNA of the CDR3 is TGTGCCACCGAGCCCGGAGTGGGGGGTGGTACAGATACGCAGTATTTT. It codes for CATEPGVGGGTDTQYF.